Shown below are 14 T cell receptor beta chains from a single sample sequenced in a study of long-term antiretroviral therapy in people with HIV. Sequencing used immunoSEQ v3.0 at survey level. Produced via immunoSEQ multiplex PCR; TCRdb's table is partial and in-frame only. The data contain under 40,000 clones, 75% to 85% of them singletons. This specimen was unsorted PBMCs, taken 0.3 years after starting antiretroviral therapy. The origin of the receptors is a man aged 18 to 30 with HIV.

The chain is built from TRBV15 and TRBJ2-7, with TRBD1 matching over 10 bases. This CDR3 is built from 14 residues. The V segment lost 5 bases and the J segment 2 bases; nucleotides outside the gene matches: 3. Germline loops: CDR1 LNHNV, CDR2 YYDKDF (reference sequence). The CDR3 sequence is CATSEGTGAYEQYF. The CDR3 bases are TGTGCCACCAGCGAGGGGACAGGGGCCTACGAGCAGTACTTC.

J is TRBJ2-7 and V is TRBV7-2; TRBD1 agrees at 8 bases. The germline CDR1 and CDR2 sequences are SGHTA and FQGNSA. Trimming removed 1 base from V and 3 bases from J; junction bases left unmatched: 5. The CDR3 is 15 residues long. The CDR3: CASSLGIGQGYEQYF. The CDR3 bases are TGTGCCAGCAGCTTAGGGATCGGACAGGGCTACGAGCAGTACTTC.

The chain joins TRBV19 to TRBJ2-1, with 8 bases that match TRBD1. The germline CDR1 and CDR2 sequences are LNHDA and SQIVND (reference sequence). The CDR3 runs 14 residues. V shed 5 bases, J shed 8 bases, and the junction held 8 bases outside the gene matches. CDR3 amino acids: CASSWGQEVDEQFF. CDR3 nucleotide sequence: TGTGCCAGTAGTTGGGGACAGGAGGTAGATGAGCAGTTCTTC.

CDR3 amino acids: CASSPRDRPNFYEQYF. The CDR3 coding sequence is TGTGCCAGCAGTCCCAGGGACAGGCCTAACTTCTACGAGCAGTACTTC. V gene TRBV28 combines with J gene TRBJ2-7; 8 bases agree with TRBD1. This CDR3 has 16 residues. Unmatched junction bases numbered 12, after V lost 5 bases and J lost 3 bases. Germline CDR1 reads MDHEN; CDR2 reads SYDVKM.

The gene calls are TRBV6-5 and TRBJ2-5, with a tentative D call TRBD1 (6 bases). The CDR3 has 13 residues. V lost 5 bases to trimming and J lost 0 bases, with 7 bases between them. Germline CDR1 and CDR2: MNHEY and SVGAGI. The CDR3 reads CASSGTYQETQYF. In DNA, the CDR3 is TGTGCCAGCAGTGGGACATACCAAGAGACCCAGTACTTC.

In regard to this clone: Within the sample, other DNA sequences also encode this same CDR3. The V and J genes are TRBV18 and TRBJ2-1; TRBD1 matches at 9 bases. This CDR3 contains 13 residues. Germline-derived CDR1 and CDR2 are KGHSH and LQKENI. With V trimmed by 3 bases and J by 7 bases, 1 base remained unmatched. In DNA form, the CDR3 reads TGTGCCAGCTCACCGGGGACAGGGAATGAGCAGTTCTTC. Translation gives CASSPGTGNEQFF.

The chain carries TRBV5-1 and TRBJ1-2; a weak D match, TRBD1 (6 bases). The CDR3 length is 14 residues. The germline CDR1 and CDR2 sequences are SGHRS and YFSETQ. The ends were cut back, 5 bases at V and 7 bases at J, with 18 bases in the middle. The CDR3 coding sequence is TGCGCCAGCAGTAGTGGGGGCCCCGCGGGTGGCTACACCTTC. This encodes CASSSGGPAGGYTF.

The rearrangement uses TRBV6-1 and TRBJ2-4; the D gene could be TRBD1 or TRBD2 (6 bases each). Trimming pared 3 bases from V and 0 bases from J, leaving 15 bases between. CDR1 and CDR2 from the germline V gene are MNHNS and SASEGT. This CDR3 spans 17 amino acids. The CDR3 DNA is TGTGCCAGCAGTGAGACCGGTGGGGGGCTAGCCAAAAACATTCAGTACTTC. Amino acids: CASSETGGGLAKNIQYF.

Here the CDR3 reads CASSPGQGINQPQHF. The CDR3 nucleotides are TGTGCCAGCAGTCCGGGACAGGGCATCAATCAGCCCCAGCATTTT. The chain joins TRBV5-5 to TRBJ1-5; 9 bases map to TRBD1. Germline CDR1 is SGHKS and CDR2 is YYEKEE (reference sequence). The CDR3 runs 15 residues. V trimming: 5 bases; J trimming: 3 bases; junction bases outside the gene matches: 6. Using reference TRBV5-5 and TRBJ1-5 for the parts outside the CDR3, the full variable domain is DAGVTQSPTHLIKTRGQQVTLRCSPISGHKSVSWYQQVLGQGPQFIFQYYEKEERGRGNFPDRFSARQFPNYSSELNVNALLLGDSALYLCASSPGQGINQPQHFGDGTRLSIL.

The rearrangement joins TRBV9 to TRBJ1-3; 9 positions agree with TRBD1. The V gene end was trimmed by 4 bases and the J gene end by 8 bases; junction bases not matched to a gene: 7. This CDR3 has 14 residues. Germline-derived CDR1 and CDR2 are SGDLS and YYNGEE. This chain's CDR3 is CASSSTGGGDTIYF. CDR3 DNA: TGTGCCAGCAGCTCAACAGGGGGCGGGGACACCATATATTTT. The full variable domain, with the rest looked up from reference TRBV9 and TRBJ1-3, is DSGVTQTPKHLITATGQRVTLRCSPRSGDLSVYWYQQSLDQGLQFLIQYYNGEERAKGNILERFSAQQFPDLHSELNLSSLELGDSALYFCASSSTGGGDTIYFGEGSWLTVV.

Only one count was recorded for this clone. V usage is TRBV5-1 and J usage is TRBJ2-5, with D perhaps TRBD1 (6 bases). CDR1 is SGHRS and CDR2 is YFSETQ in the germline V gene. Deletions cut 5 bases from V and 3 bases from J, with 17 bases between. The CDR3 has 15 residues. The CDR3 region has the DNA TGCGCCAGCAGTTTACAGGGAAGACCCGAAGAGACCCAGTACTTC. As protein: CASSLQGRPEETQYF.

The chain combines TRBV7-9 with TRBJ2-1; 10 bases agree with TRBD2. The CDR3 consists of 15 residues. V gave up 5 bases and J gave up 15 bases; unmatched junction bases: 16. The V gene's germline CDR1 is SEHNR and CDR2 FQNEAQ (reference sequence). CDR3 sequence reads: CASSPPFRSGGYRFF. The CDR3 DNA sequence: TGTGCCAGCAGCCCCCCCTTTCGTAGCGGGGGGTATAGGTTCTTC.

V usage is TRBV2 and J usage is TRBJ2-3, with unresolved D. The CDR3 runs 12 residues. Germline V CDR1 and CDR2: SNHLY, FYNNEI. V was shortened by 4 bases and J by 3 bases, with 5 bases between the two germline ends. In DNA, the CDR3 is TGTGCCAGCAGTGCCTTTACAGATACGCAGTATTTT. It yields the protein CASSAFTDTQYF.

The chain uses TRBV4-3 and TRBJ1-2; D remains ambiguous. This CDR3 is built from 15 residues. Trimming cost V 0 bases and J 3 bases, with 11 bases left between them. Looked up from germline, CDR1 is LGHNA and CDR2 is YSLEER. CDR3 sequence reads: CASSQDGGADYGYTF. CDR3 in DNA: TGCGCCAGCAGCCAAGATGGAGGAGCGGACTATGGCTACACCTTC.